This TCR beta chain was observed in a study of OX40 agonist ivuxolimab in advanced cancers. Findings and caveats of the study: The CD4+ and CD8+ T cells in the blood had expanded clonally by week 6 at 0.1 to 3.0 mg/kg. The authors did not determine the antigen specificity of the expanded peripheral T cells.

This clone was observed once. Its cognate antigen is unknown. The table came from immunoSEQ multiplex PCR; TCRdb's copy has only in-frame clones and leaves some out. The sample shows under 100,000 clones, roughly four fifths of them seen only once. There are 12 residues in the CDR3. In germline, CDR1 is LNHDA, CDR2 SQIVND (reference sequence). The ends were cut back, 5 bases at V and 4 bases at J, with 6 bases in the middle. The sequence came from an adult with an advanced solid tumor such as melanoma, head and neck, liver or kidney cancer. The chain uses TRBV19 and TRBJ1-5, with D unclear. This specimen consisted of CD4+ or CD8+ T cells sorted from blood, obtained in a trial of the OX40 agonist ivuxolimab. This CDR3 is CASSWINQPQHF. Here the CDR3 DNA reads TGTGCCAGTAGTTGGATAAATCAGCCCCAGCATTTT. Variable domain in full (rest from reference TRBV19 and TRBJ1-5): DGGITQSPKYLFRKEGQNVTLSCEQNLNHDAMYWYRQDPGQGLRLIYYSQIVNDFQKGDIAEGYSVSREKKESFPLTVTSAQKNPTAFYLCASSWINQPQHFGDGTRLSIL.